Given below is one TCR beta chain in context. Antigen specificity is unknown. Described time point: newly diagnosed GD, antithyroid drugs for less than 3 months. RNA isolated from PBMCs was used to make the TCR library. This sample was taken from a study of regulatory T cells in long-lasting Graves disease. Whole-study results and caveats: Persistent Graves' patients had lower TCR diversity than newly diagnosed ones.

Relying on iRepertoire HTBI primers and Arm-PCR of CDR3 regions, the team built TCR beta libraries. In the authors' workflow: Samples collectively showed around 56 TRBV and approximately 14 TRBJ segments. TCRdb reanalysed the multiplex PCR reads using MiXCR and keeps one entry per CDR3 protein. The V and J calls shown here were made by TCRdb, not taken from the authors' results. The sample holds 360,000 or so distinct CDR3 sequences; about a sixth are singletons and the top ten take 25% to 30%. The J segment lost 5 bases and the V segment lost 6 bases, leaving 3 bases of the junction unmatched. The CDR3 contains 13 residues. The germline gives CDR1 SNHLY, CDR2 FYNNEI. The sample was also reused in another study, on T cells in Graves' hyperthyroidism and ophthalmopathy. Turning to that study: Patients aged 18 to 65 had newly diagnosed hyperthyroidism of under 2 months' duration. The TCR CDR3 was amplified in a first-round RT-PCR using the HTBI primer set.

The rearrangement links TRBV2 to TRBJ1-4; 7 bases map to TRBD1. The clonotype was recovered from a middle-aged man with Graves disease. The specimen was peripheral blood mononuclear cells (PBMCs), collected at new diagnosis, from a patient treated with antithyroid drugs. The CDR3 nucleotides read TGTGCCAGCAGAGACAGGGCCAATGAAAAACTGTTTTTT. This codes for CASRDRANEKLFF.